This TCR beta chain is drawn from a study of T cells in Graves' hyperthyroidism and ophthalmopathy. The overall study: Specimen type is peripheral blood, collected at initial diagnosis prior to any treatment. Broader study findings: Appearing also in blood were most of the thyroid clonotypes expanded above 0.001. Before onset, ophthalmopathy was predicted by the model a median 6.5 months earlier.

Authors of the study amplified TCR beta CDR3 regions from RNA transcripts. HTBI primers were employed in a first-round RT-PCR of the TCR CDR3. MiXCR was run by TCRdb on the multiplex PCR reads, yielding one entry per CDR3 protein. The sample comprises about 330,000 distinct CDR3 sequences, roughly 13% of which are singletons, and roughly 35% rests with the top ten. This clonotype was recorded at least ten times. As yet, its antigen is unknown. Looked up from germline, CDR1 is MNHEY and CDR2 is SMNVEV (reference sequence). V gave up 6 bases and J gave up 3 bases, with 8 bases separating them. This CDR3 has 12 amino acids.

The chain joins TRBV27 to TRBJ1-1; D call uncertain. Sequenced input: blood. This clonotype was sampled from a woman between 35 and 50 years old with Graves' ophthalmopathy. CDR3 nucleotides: TGTGCCAGCAGAGGGATACACACTGAAGCTTTCTTT. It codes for CASRGIHTEAFF.